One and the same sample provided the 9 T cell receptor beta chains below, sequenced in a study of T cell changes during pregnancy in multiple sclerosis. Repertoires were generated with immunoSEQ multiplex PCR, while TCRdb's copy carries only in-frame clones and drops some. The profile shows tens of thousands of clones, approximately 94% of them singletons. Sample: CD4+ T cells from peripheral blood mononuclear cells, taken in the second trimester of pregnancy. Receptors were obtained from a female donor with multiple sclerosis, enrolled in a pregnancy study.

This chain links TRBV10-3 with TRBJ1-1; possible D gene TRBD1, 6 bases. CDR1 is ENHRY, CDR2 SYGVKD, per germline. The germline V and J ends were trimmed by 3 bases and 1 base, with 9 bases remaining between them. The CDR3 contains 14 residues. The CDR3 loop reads CAISDSTGNTEAFF. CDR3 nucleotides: TGTGCCATCAGTGACTCGACAGGGAACACTGAAGCTTTCTTT.

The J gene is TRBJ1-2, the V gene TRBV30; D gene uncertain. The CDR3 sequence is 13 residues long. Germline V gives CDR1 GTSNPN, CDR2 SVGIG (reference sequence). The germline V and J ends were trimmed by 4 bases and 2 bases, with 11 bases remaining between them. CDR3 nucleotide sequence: TGTGCCTGGATAGAGTATAGAAACTATGGCTACACCTTC. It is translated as CAWIEYRNYGYTF.

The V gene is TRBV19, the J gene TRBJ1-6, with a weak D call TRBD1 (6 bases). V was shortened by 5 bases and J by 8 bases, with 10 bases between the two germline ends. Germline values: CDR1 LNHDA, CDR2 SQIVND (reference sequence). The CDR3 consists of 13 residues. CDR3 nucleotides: TGTGCCAGTAGTGTCCCAGGGGATTCACCCCTCCACTTT. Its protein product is CASSVPGDSPLHF.

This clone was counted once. CDR3 region: CASSQDGTSFNEQFF. Written as DNA, the CDR3 is TGCGCCAGCAGCCAAGATGGGACTAGTTTCAATGAGCAGTTCTTC. This chain uses TRBV4-1 with TRBJ2-1, with 8 positions matching TRBD2. The CDR3 has 15 residues. Germline V gives CDR1 MGHRA, CDR2 YSYEKL. Trimming took 0 bases from V and 6 from J; bases not matched to a gene: 4.

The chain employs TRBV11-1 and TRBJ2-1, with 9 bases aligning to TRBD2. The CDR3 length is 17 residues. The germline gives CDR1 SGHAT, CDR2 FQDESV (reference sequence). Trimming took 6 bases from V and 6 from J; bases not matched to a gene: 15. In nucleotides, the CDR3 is TGTGCCAGCAGTTCAGCGAGGTCTCGCGGGGGGGGCAATGAGCAGTTCTTC. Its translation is CASSSARSRGGGNEQFF.

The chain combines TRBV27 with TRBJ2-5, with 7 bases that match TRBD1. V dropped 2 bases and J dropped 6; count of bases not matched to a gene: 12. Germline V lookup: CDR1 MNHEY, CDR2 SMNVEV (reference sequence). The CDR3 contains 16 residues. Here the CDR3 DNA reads TGTGCCAGCAGTTTAGGGGAGACAGGGAGACTGAAGACCCAGTACTTC. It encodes CASSLGETGRLKTQYF.

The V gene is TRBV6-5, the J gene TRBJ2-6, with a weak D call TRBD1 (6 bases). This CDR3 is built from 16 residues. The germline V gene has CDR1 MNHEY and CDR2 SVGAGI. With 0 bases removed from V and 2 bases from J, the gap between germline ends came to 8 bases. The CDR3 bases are TGTGCCAGCAGTTACTCACAGGGTACTGGGGCCAACGTCCTGACTTTC. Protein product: CASSYSQGTGANVLTF.

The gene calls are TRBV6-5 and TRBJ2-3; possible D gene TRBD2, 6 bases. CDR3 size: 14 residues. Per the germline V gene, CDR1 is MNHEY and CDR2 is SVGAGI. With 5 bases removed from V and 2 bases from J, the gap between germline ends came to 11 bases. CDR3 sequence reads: CASSGGRDTDTQYF. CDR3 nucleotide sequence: TGTGCCAGCAGTGGAGGGCGGGACACAGATACGCAGTATTTT.

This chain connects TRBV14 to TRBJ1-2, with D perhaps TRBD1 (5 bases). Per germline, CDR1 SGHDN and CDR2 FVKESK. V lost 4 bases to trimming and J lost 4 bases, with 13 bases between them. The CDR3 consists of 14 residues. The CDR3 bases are TGTGCCAGCAGCCGAGACGACAGAGTCTATGGCTACACCTTC. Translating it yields CASSRDDRVYGYTF.